What follows describes a single TCR beta chain. Its antigen is unidentified. V was clipped by 4 bases and J by 4 bases; unmatched bases: 21. The CDR3 consists of 20 residues. The germline gives CDR1 MDHEN, CDR2 SYDVKM. Libraries were prepared by immunoSEQ multiplex PCR; TCRdb keeps only in-frame clonotypes and omits some of them. The data hold 35,000 to 40,000 clones, with about 80% observed a single time. This record belongs to a study of OX40 agonist ivuxolimab in advanced cancers. Study summary: Six ivuxolimab dose levels, 0.01 to 10 mg/kg, were given intravenously every 2 weeks. Males comprised approximately 84% of the group, whose mean age was roughly 64 years (range about 20 to 85).

Collection of blood occurred at baseline, at cycle 4 day 1, and at cycle 7 day 1. Study-level findings and limits: CD4+ T cells averaged fewer expanded clones than CD8+ T cells.

The chain carries TRBV28 and TRBJ2-5, with 10 positions matching TRBD2. Specimen: CD4+ or CD8+ T cells sorted from blood, collected in a trial of the OX40 agonist ivuxolimab. The source of this sequence is an adult with an advanced solid tumor such as melanoma, head and neck, liver or kidney cancer. The chain's CDR3 is CASSSFPSGSGRGTRETQYF. For the CDR3, the DNA is TGTGCCAGCAGTTCCTTCCCTAGCGGGAGCGGAAGGGGGACAAGAGAGACCCAGTACTTC.